Below, 23 T cell receptor beta chains from the same sample are listed, as sequenced in a study of cytomegalovirus exposure and HLA in healthy donors. It was with 60 Vbeta and 13 Jbeta primers that the PCR ran. Clones were read by immunoSEQ multiplex PCR, and TCRdb kept only the in-frame ones, dropping some. The sample carries about 160,000 clones, around 80% recorded once. The sample taken for sequencing was PBMCs. These receptors originate from a man aged 25 to 40 in good health and CMV-seronegative.

This chain uses TRBV19 with TRBJ2-2, with TRBD1 identical over 10 bases. V shed 6 bases, J shed 6 bases, and the junction held 10 bases outside the gene matches. CDR3 length: 16 residues. CDR1 and CDR2 (germline): LNHDA, SQIVND (reference sequence). The CDR3 bases are TGTGCCAGTAGCCACCCCGGACAGGGGGGCCCCGGGGAGCTGTTTTTT. This translates into CASSHPGQGGPGELFF.

The chain has TRBV4-2 and TRBJ2-3; D may be TRBD2 (6 bases). This CDR3 spans 16 amino acids. The V and J ends lost 4 bases and 2 bases respectively, with 16 bases between them. CDR1 is LGHNA, CDR2 YNFKEQ, per germline. As DNA, the CDR3 is TGTGCCAGCAGCCCTACCACAGCGGGTCCCACAGATACGCAGTATTTT. Translation gives CASSPTTAGPTDTQYF.

This sequence joins TRBV30 and TRBJ2-3; D perhaps matches TRBD1 (5 bases). Germline-derived CDR1 and CDR2 are GTSNPN and SVGIG (reference sequence). V was cut by 5 bases and J by 3 bases, with 9 bases left in between. The CDR3 totals 12 residues. The CDR3 nucleotides are TGTGCCTGGGGTAAGGGGACAGATACGCAGTATTTT. Its protein product is CAWGKGTDTQYF.

The chain is built from TRBV11-3 and TRBJ2-7; TRBD1 matches 7 bases. Germline V lookup: CDR1 SGHNT, CDR2 YENEEA. This CDR3 contains 14 residues. Trimming took 5 bases from V and 3 from J; bases not matched to a gene: 7. The CDR3 region is CASSVRGTDYEQYF. The CDR3 bases are TGTGCCAGCAGCGTCAGGGGGACCGACTACGAGCAGTACTTC. The whole variable domain, filled in from reference TRBV11-3 and TRBJ2-7, reads EAGVVQSPRYKIIEKKQPVAFWCNPISGHNTLYWYLQNLGQGPELLIRYENEEAVDDSQLPKDRFSAERLKGVDSTLKIQPAELGDSAVYLCASSVRGTDYEQYFGPGTRLTVT.

The chain has TRBV15 and TRBJ2-2, with D possibly matching TRBD2 (5 bases). From germline, CDR1 is LNHNV and CDR2 YYDKDF (reference sequence). V lost 0 bases to trimming and J lost 8 bases, with 7 bases between them. The CDR3 is 13 amino acids. The CDR3 DNA reads TGTGCCACCAGCAGAGAGGGGAGAGGGGAGCTGTTTTTT. Protein product: CATSREGRGELFF.

CDR3 region: CASTPLRGNEQFF. For the CDR3, the DNA is TGTGCCAGTACCCCTCTCAGGGGAAATGAGCAGTTCTTC. The chain links TRBV19 to TRBJ2-1, with a tentative D call TRBD1 (6 bases). V lost 7 bases and J lost 7, with 14 bases in between. The CDR3 is 13 residues long. From germline, CDR1 is LNHDA and CDR2 SQIVND (reference sequence).

The chain carries TRBV19 and TRBJ2-1; D gene uncertain. V was shortened by 4 bases and J by 7 bases, with 11 bases between the two germline ends. This CDR3 is built from 13 residues. The germline gives CDR1 LNHDA, CDR2 SQIVND (reference sequence). CDR3 bases: TGTGCCAGTAGTACAAGAAGAGGTAATGAGCAGTTCTTC. Translation: CASSTRRGNEQFF. The complete variable domain, with remaining parts taken from reference TRBV19 and TRBJ2-1, reads DGGITQSPKYLFRKEGQNVTLSCEQNLNHDAMYWYRQDPGQGLRLIYYSQIVNDFQKGDIAEGYSVSREKKESFPLTVTSAQKNPTAFYLCASSTRRGNEQFFGPGTRLTVL.

Of note for this clone: Different DNA sequences within this sample yield the same CDR3. The gene calls are TRBV29-1 and TRBJ2-7; D gene ambiguous. With 1 base removed from V and 2 bases from J, the gap between germline ends came to 6 bases. The germline V gene encodes CDR1 SQVTM and CDR2 ANQGSEA. CDR3 length equals 12 residues. CDR3 DNA sequence: TGCAGCGTTGAAGGAGGTACCTACGAGCAGTACTTC. It yields the protein CSVEGGTYEQYF.

The genes are TRBV5-6 and TRBJ2-5; tentatively, D is TRBD1 (6 bases). This CDR3 comprises 15 residues. V shed 4 bases and J shed 1 base, with 14 bases lying between them. Germline values: CDR1 SGHDT, CDR2 YYEEEE. CDR3 coding DNA: TGTGCCAGCAGCCTTCTACGGACAGTCCAAGAGACCCAGTACTTC. It is translated as CASSLLRTVQETQYF.

The rearrangement links TRBV7-9 to TRBJ1-1, with D possibly matching TRBD1 (5 bases). The CDR3 length is 14 residues. The germline V gene encodes CDR1 SEHNR and CDR2 FQNEAQ (reference sequence). The V end was cut by 5 bases, the J end by 7 bases, with 17 bases between. Written as DNA, the CDR3 is TGTGCCAGCAGCCCGTCCTCGGCGGGGGGTGAAGCTTTCTTT. Amino acid sequence: CASSPSSAGGEAFF.

The V gene is TRBV11-2, the J gene TRBJ2-7, with a possible D match to TRBD1 (5 bases). V lost 4 bases, J lost 6 bases, and 19 bases lay in between. In germline, CDR1 is SGHAT, CDR2 FQNNGV. CDR3 length: 15 residues. CDR3 residues: CASSSVGGRVGEQYF. CDR3 DNA sequence: TGTGCCAGCAGCTCGGTCGGCGGCAGGGTGGGCGAGCAGTACTTC. The full variable domain, its missing parts supplied by reference TRBV11-2 and TRBJ2-7, is EAGVAQSPRYKIIEKRQSVAFWCNPISGHATLYWYQQILGQGPKLLIQFQNNGVVDDSQLPKDRFSAERLKGVDSTLKIQPAKLEDSAVYLCASSSVGGRVGEQYFGPGTRLTVT.

The chain recombines TRBV19 with TRBJ2-2; 7 nucleotides match TRBD1. The trim removed 5 bases at V and 1 base at J, leaving 10 bases unmatched. The CDR3 runs to 17 residues. Germline loops: CDR1 LNHDA, CDR2 SQIVND (reference sequence). The CDR3 region has the DNA TGTGCCAGTAGTCCCTTACGACAGGGCTGGAACACCGGGGAGCTGTTTTTT. Protein sequence: CASSPLRQGWNTGELFF.

The rearrangement uses TRBV9 and TRBJ2-3, with TRBD2 identical over 7 bases. This CDR3 contains 15 residues. J was trimmed by 3 bases and V by 4 bases; bases with no gene match: 8. The germline CDR1 and CDR2 sequences are SGDLS and YYNGEE. The CDR3 sequence is CASSKIGGRTDTQYF. CDR3 DNA: TGTGCCAGCAGCAAAATAGGCGGGAGAACAGATACGCAGTATTTT.

Only one count was recorded for this clone. This chain connects TRBV9 to TRBJ2-1; 8 bases are a match to TRBD2. The CDR3 is made up of 15 amino acids. CDR1 is SGDLS and CDR2 is YYNGEE in the germline V gene. J lost 0 bases, V lost 5 bases, and 4 bases had no gene match. CDR3 DNA: TGTGCCAGCAGGCCGGGGGGGGGCTCCTACAATGAGCAGTTCTTC. As protein: CASRPGGGSYNEQFF.

This clone has only one observation. The J gene is TRBJ1-2, the V gene TRBV9; possible D gene TRBD1, 5 bases. Germline V gene sequence: CDR1 SGDLS, CDR2 YYNGEE. The V gene lost 1 base and the J gene lost 3 bases, with 13 bases spanning the gap. The CDR3 contains 15 residues. The CDR3 region has the DNA TGTGCCAGCAGCGTAATGGGGCGAGACCACTATGGCTACACCTTC. It yields the protein CASSVMGRDHYGYTF. Filled out from reference TRBV9 and TRBJ1-2, the complete variable domain reads DSGVTQTPKHLITATGQRVTLRCSPRSGDLSVYWYQQSLDQGLQFLIQYYNGEERAKGNILERFSAQQFPDLHSELNLSSLELGDSALYFCASSVMGRDHYGYTFGSGTRLTVV.

In this sample, this clone turned up a few times. The rearrangement links TRBV10-1 to TRBJ2-7; D unresolved. The CDR3 is 13 residues long. V lost 2 bases, J lost 0 bases, and 5 bases lay in between. From germline, CDR1 is WNHNN and CDR2 SYGVQD (reference sequence). As DNA, the CDR3 is TGCGCCAGCAGTGAGGACTTCTCCTACGAGCAGTACTTC. Its translation is CASSEDFSYEQYF.

The rearrangement joins TRBV2 to TRBJ2-5, with D possibly TRBD1 on 5 matching bases. The V and J ends lost 4 bases and 3 bases respectively, with 9 bases between them. Germline V lookup: CDR1 SNHLY, CDR2 FYNNEI. This CDR3 comprises 13 residues. The CDR3 nucleotides read TGTGCCAGCAGTGTGACAGCCAAAGAGACCCAGTACTTC. Amino acid sequence: CASSVTAKETQYF.

The chain has TRBV6-5 and TRBJ1-5; 10 positions match TRBD1. V shed 5 bases, J shed 4 bases, and the junction held 5 bases outside the gene matches. Germline V CDR1 and CDR2: MNHEY, SVGAGI. The CDR3 consists of 15 residues. The CDR3 loop is CASSPGTGANQPQHF. In DNA form, the CDR3 reads TGTGCCAGCAGTCCCGGGACAGGGGCGAATCAGCCCCAGCATTTT.

The rearrangement uses TRBV18 and TRBJ1-1; possibly TRBD1 for D (5 bases). The CDR3 extends over 15 amino acids. CDR1 is KGHSH and CDR2 is LQKENI in the germline V gene. Trimming took 0 bases from V and 4 from J, leaving 12 bases between them. The CDR3 DNA follows: TGTGCCAGCTCACCACCGTCCAGGGATAGCACTGAAGCTTTCTTT. Residues: CASSPPSRDSTEAFF.

V usage is TRBV28 and J usage is TRBJ2-7; D perhaps matches TRBD1 (6 bases). The CDR3 runs 16 residues. CDR1 and CDR2 (germline): MDHEN, SYDVKM. V shed 8 bases and J shed 3 bases, with 23 bases lying between them. For the CDR3, the DNA is TGTGCCAGCCCCCCGACAGGCCCTCCCAACGTCTACGAGCAGTACTTC. The encoded protein is CASPPTGPPNVYEQYF.

This clone was recorded once. This sequence joins TRBV2 and TRBJ1-5, with a possible D match to TRBD1 (5 bases). From germline, CDR1 is SNHLY and CDR2 FYNNEI. This CDR3 is built from 15 residues. V shed 0 bases and J shed 1 base, with 7 bases lying between them. Here the CDR3 reads CASSEAYRSNQPQHF. The CDR3, as DNA: TGTGCCAGCAGTGAAGCGTACAGGAGCAATCAGCCCCAGCATTTT.

The chain employs TRBV4-1 and TRBJ2-4; perhaps TRBD1 as D (6 bases). Per germline, CDR1 MGHRA and CDR2 YSYEKL. V was pared by 2 bases and J by 1 base, with 15 bases between. This CDR3 spans 17 amino acids. The chain's CDR3 is CASSQPTGLGAKNIQYF. In DNA, the CDR3 is TGCGCCAGCAGCCAACCGACAGGCCTCGGGGCCAAAAACATTCAGTACTTC.

This clone appeared a few times. V is TRBV30 and J is TRBJ2-3; D might be TRBD1 (6 bases). Germline assignment: CDR1 GTSNPN and CDR2 SVGIG (reference sequence). The CDR3 totals 15 residues. Trimming removed 2 bases at V and 0 bases at J, with 12 bases between. The CDR3 protein is CAWSTPGASTDTQYF. Here the CDR3 DNA reads TGTGCCTGGAGTACTCCAGGGGCAAGCACAGATACGCAGTATTTT. The whole variable domain, remainder taken from reference TRBV30 and TRBJ2-3, is SQTIHQWPATLVQPVGSPLSLECTVEGTSNPNLYWYRQAAGRGLQLLFYSVGIGQISSEVPQNLSASRPQDRQFILSSKKLLLSDSGFYLCAWSTPGASTDTQYFGPGTRLTVL.